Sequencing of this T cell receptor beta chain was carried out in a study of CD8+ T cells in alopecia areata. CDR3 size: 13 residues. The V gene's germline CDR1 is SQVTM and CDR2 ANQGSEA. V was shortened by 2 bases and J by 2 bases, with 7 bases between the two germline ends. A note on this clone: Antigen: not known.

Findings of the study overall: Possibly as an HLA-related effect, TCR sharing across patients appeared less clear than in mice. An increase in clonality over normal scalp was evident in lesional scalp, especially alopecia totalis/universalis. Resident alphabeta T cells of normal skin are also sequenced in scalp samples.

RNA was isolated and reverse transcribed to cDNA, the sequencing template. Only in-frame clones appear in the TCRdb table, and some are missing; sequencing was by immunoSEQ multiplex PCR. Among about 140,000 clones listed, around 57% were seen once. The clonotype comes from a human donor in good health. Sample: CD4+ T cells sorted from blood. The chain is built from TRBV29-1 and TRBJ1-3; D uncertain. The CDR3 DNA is TGCAGCGTTGAACCCGGGCCTGGAAACACCATATATTTT. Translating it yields CSVEPGPGNTIYF.